One and the same sample provided the 22 T cell receptor beta chains below, sequenced in a study of blood T cell repertoires in COVID-19. The repertoire was sequenced with immunoSEQ multiplex PCR; TCRdb's copy has only in-frame clones and lacks some. The sample holds about 260,000 clones; 90% are singletons and the top ten take 0.85% to 0.9%. Sequences were obtained from PBMCs or T cells enriched from blood (not recorded which). The receptor set was obtained from a middle-aged man who had been exposed to COVID-19.

This rearrangement joins TRBV9 to TRBJ2-2; TRBD2 matches 12 bases. The germline CDR1 and CDR2 sequences are SGDLS and YYNGEE. The CDR3 is 19 amino acids. J was trimmed by 6 bases and V by 10 bases; bases with no gene match: 22. The CDR3 sequence: CASKVRQDPSGRASGELFF. The CDR3 DNA reads TGTGCCTCCAAGGTTCGGCAGGACCCTAGCGGGAGGGCCTCCGGGGAGCTGTTTTTT.

This chain links TRBV6-5 with TRBJ1-1, with D unclear. The germline V gene has CDR1 MNHEY and CDR2 SVGAGI. CDR3 length equals 14 residues. V lost 7 bases and J 0 bases, leaving 12 bases between the germline ends. The CDR3 protein is CASTSQGVNTEAFF. CDR3 DNA: TGTGCCAGCACCTCCCAAGGAGTGAACACTGAAGCTTTCTTT.

This chain joins TRBV6-5 and TRBJ2-7, with 7 bases lining up with TRBD1. After removal of 4 bases from V and 3 bases from J, the junction contained 3 bases not matched to a gene. The CDR3 has 13 residues. The germline V gene encodes CDR1 MNHEY and CDR2 SVGAGI. This CDR3 is CASSLGQHYEQYV. The CDR3 coding sequence is TGTGCCAGCAGTTTGGGACAGCACTACGAGCAGTACGTC.

For the CDR3, the DNA is TGTGCCAGCAGCTTAACAGGGAGAACTGAAGCTTTCTTT. As protein: CASSLTGRTEAFF. The genes are TRBV11-1 and TRBJ1-1; a weak D match, TRBD1 (6 bases). This CDR3 spans 13 amino acids. Germline V gene sequence: CDR1 SGHAT, CDR2 FQDESV (reference sequence). V lost 2 bases and J 5 bases, leaving 9 bases between the germline ends.

The chain links TRBV7-2 to TRBJ1-4, with D perhaps matching TRBD1 (5 bases). V was trimmed by 2 bases and J by 1 base, leaving 8 bases between them. CDR1 and CDR2 from the germline V gene are SGHTA and FQGNSA. The CDR3 totals 15 residues. CDR3 protein: CASSLMGGTNEKLFF. The DNA of the CDR3 is TGTGCCAGCAGCTTAATGGGGGGAACTAATGAAAAACTGTTTTTT.

This clone was recorded once. V usage is TRBV27 and J usage is TRBJ1-1; D not resolved. The CDR3 extends over 14 amino acids. Germline loops: CDR1 MNHEY, CDR2 SMNVEV (reference sequence). The V and J ends lost 10 bases and 3 bases respectively, with 18 bases between them. The CDR3 reads CATPYEERYTEAFF. Written as DNA, the CDR3 is TGTGCCACCCCCTACGAGGAGAGATACACTGAAGCTTTCTTT.

This chain joins TRBV3-1 (or the pseudogene TRBV3-2) and TRBJ1-1, with 8 bases lining up with TRBD1. The V gene end was trimmed by 1 base and the J gene end by 5 bases; junction bases not matched to a gene: 3. CDR3 length: 14 amino acids. Germline V CDR1 and CDR2: LGHDT, YNNKEL (reference sequence). This chain's CDR3 is CASSQGTGGTEAFF. As DNA, the CDR3 is TGTGCCAGCAGCCAAGGAACAGGGGGTACTGAAGCTTTCTTT.

The gene calls are TRBV9 and TRBJ2-5; TRBD1 agrees at 10 bases. J gave up 4 bases and V 3 bases, and 9 bases lay outside the gene matches. Germline CDR1 is SGDLS and CDR2 is YYNGEE. The length of the CDR3 is 16 residues. The CDR3 reads CASSGPGTGVGETQYF. CDR3 DNA sequence: TGTGCCAGCAGCGGTCCCGGGACAGGGGTAGGAGAGACCCAGTACTTC. The full variable domain, completed using reference TRBV9 and TRBJ2-5, is DSGVTQTPKHLITATGQRVTLRCSPRSGDLSVYWYQQSLDQGLQFLIQYYNGEERAKGNILERFSAQQFPDLHSELNLSSLELGDSALYFCASSGPGTGVGETQYFGPGTRLLVL.

V is TRBV3-1 (or the pseudogene TRBV3-2) and J is TRBJ2-1, with TRBD2 matching 9 bases. This CDR3 region has 15 residues. Germline lookup yields CDR1 LGHDT and CDR2 YNNKEL (reference sequence). V shed 3 bases and J 4 bases; nucleotides not matched to a gene: 4. The CDR3 reads CASSHTTSGYNEQFF. The CDR3 DNA reads as TGTGCCAGCAGCCATACGACTAGCGGATACAATGAGCAGTTCTTC.

CDR3 loop: CAWSGVRAGELFF. The CDR3, as DNA: TGTGCCTGGAGTGGGGTGAGGGCCGGGGAGCTGTTTTTT. The chain combines TRBV30 with TRBJ2-2, with D maybe TRBD2 (5 bases). The CDR3 extends over 13 amino acids. Trimming removed 1 base at V and 6 bases at J, with 9 bases between. Germline-derived CDR1 and CDR2 are GTSNPN and SVGIG (reference sequence).

The rearrangement links TRBV15 to TRBJ1-2, with unresolved D. The germline V and J ends were trimmed by 8 bases and 0 bases, with 13 bases remaining between them. CDR3 length: 14 amino acids. Germline V gene sequence: CDR1 LNHNV, CDR2 YYDKDF (reference sequence). CDR3 protein: CATRSGIANYGYTF. CDR3 in DNA: TGTGCCACCCGATCGGGAATAGCTAACTATGGCTACACCTTC.

The rearrangement uses TRBV2 and TRBJ1-1; D is possibly TRBD1 (5 bases). This CDR3 region has 14 residues. The germline V and J ends were trimmed by 6 bases and 1 base, with 12 bases remaining between them. Germline CDR1 and CDR2: SNHLY and FYNNEI. The DNA of the CDR3 is TGTGCCAGCAGCATCCAGGGAGGGAACACTGAAGCTTTCTTT. This sequence encodes CASSIQGGNTEAFF.

This chain uses TRBV18 with TRBJ1-2; D is possibly TRBD1 (5 bases). Germline V gene data show CDR1 as KGHSH and CDR2 as LQKENI. Trimming shortened V by 4 bases and J by 4 bases, and 13 bases separated the two germline ends. CDR3 length: 14 residues. Written as DNA, the CDR3 is TGTGCCAGCTCACAACAGGCCACAACCTATGGCTACACCTTC. The encoded protein is CASSQQATTYGYTF.

The V call is TRBV3-1 (or the pseudogene TRBV3-2), the J call TRBJ2-5; possibly TRBD2 for D (6 bases). The CDR3 is made up of 16 amino acids. CDR1 and CDR2 (germline): LGHDT, YNNKEL (reference sequence). The V end lost 5 bases, the J end lost 9 bases, and 25 bases lay between the germline ends. CDR3 protein: CASSNTSTRGLAAQYF. The CDR3 region has the DNA TGTGCCAGCAGCAACACATCCACAAGGGGCTTAGCGGCCCAGTACTTC.

This chain joins TRBV5-6 and TRBJ2-5, with 9 bases matching TRBD1. Losses at the gene ends were 4 bases for V and 8 bases for J; bases not matched to a gene: 9. Germline CDR1 and CDR2: SGHDT and YYEEEE. The CDR3 has 14 amino acids. The CDR3 sequence: CASSLRDRVETQYF. For the CDR3, the DNA is TGTGCCAGCAGCCTTCGGGACAGGGTGGAAACCCAGTACTTC.

The V call is TRBV9, the J call TRBJ2-5; 14 nucleotides agree with TRBD2. The V and J ends lost 2 bases and 9 bases, in that order; junction bases with no gene match: 3. The CDR3 covers 14 residues. Per germline, CDR1 SGDLS and CDR2 YYNGEE. The CDR3 nucleotides read TGTGCCAGCAGCGTGGGGACTAGCGGGAGCCCCCAGTACTTC. It codes for CASSVGTSGSPQYF.

The chain couples TRBV5-6 to TRBJ2-7, with 12 bases matching TRBD2. This CDR3 comprises 15 residues. Germline V CDR1 and CDR2: SGHDT, YYEEEE. V lost 0 bases and J lost 3; bases outside the gene matches: 1. Here the CDR3 DNA reads TGTGCCAGCAGCTTGGGACTAGCGGGGGACTACGAGCAGTACTTC. It yields the protein CASSLGLAGDYEQYF.

The chain recombines TRBV10-1 with TRBJ1-1, with 7 bases lining up with TRBD1. Germline V gives CDR1 WNHNN, CDR2 SYGVQD (reference sequence). Trimming at V came to 1 base and at J to 4 bases, leaving 6 bases not matched to a gene. This CDR3 is 15 amino acids long. CDR3 nucleotide sequence: TGCGCCAGCAGTGAGTACAGGGGAGATGGCACTGAAGCTTTCTTT. Translation: CASSEYRGDGTEAFF.

The chain is built from TRBV19 and TRBJ1-1; D might be TRBD1 (6 bases). Germline values: CDR1 LNHDA, CDR2 SQIVND (reference sequence). The CDR3 covers 14 residues. The V end lost 5 bases, the J end lost 5 bases, and 15 bases lay between the germline ends. The CDR3 loop reads CASSLQGSWTEAFF. The CDR3 DNA sequence: TGTGCCAGTAGTTTGCAGGGGAGTTGGACTGAAGCTTTCTTT.

The chain has TRBV18 and TRBJ2-3, with 8 bases lining up with TRBD2. The CDR3 contains 14 residues. The trim removed 4 bases at V and 1 base at J, leaving 1 base unmatched. Germline V CDR1 and CDR2: KGHSH, LQKENI. CDR3 bases: TGTGCCAGCTCACTTAGCGGGGGCACAGATACGCAGTATTTT. Amino acids: CASSLSGGTDTQYF.

The rearrangement uses TRBV4-1 and TRBJ2-1; TRBD2 agrees at 10 bases. Trimming at V came to 4 bases and at J to 6 bases, leaving 9 bases not matched to a gene. The germline V gene has CDR1 MGHRA and CDR2 YSYEKL. The CDR3 is 16 residues long. The DNA for the CDR3 is TGCGCCAGCAGCCCGATTGTGGCTAGCGGGGGCAATGAGCAGTTCTTC. Translating it yields CASSPIVASGGNEQFF.

V gene TRBV5-1 combines with J gene TRBJ1-2; D is perhaps TRBD1 (6 bases). V lost 1 base and J 6 bases, leaving 7 bases between the germline ends. The CDR3 extends over 12 amino acids. Germline values: CDR1 SGHRS, CDR2 YFSETQ. The CDR3 is CASSLTGNGYTF. CDR3 bases: TGCGCCAGCAGCTTGACAGGGAATGGCTACACCTTC.